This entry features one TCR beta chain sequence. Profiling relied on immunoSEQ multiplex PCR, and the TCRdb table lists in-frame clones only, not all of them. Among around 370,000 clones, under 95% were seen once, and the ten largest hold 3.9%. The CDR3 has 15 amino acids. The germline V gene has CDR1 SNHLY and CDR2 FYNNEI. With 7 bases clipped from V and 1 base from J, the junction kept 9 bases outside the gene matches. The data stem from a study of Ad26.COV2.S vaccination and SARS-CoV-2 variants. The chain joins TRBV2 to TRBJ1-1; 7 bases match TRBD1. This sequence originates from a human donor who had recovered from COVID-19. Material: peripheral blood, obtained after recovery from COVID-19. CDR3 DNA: TGTGCCAGCACGCTACAGGGGAATGGGAACACTGAAGCTTTCTTT. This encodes CASTLQGNGNTEAFF. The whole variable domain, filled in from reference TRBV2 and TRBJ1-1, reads EPEVTQTPSHQVTQMGQEVILRCVPISNHLYFYWYRQILGQKVEFLVSFYNNEISEKSEIFDDQFSVERPDGSNFTLKIRSTKLEDSAMYFCASTLQGNGNTEAFFGQGTRLTVV.